This record looks at one TCR beta chain sequence and its context. Its cognate antigen has yet to be identified. No per-base quality is available; no much larger clone lies one base away. This sample is part of a study of response to subunit inactivated influenza vaccine (dated by TCRdb to 2016 to 2018). With respect to the entire study: Deep quantitative T cell receptor repertoire profiling was used in the study to track responses to a trivalent subunit inactivated influenza vaccine.

Study-wide findings and limitations: The authors proposed that each seasonal influenza vaccination may bring in only a limited number of new T cells.

Library construction relied on RT-PCR. Data came from an Illumina HiSeq 2500. Through fastp at Q25 and MiXCR, TCRdb rebuilt clones from the public reads, retaining in-frame beta chains. Identical CDR3 protein sequences are pooled into one entry, listed with their most common genes and DNA. For this sample there are just over 300,000 distinct CDR3 sequences; about 20% appear just once. Around a tenth of the sample comes from the top ten. The CDR3, cysteine through phenylalanine, is 17 amino acids long. Here the CDR3 DNA is all that survives: 51 bases in frame from base 1. V is clipped by 5 bases and J by 2 bases, and the sequence between their germline boundaries is 16 bases long. From the germline V gene (reference sequence), CDR1 is SEHNR and CDR2 is FQNEAQ.

The chain is assembled from TRBV7-9 and TRBJ2-6, with the D gene not confidently named. The specimen was PBMCs from blood, collected less than 22 months after vaccination. This clonotype was obtained from a man aged 45 to 75 who received an inactivated influenza vaccine. Donor details come from another sample of the same person, matched by shared clones. This receptor has the CDR3 CASSPRNPRTGANVLTF. The nucleotides read TGTGCCAGCAGCCCTCGGAATCCTAGGACTGGGGCCAACGTCCTGACTTTC.